This record concerns one T cell receptor beta chain sequence. The antigen it binds to is not known. There are no base qualities to consult, and no much larger clone falls within one base. This entry belongs to a study of blood T cell repertoires in COVID-19 (dated by TCRdb to about 2020). For context, the study as a whole: Samples from collaborators originated in the United States, Italy and Spain and spanned both the acute and convalescent phases of COVID-19. A freely available public database, intended as a resource for researchers studying the immune response to SARS-CoV-2, is where the repertoires were released. Where HLA class I and class II types were available, the types were taken from metadata supplied by the sample provider, not from assay-based typing. The material from the prospective study consisted of cDNA or gDNA derived from T cells, B-cell-depleted T cells, or PBMCs. Deeply sampled blood TCRbeta repertoires from subjects exposed to, actively infected with, or recovered from COVID-19 were included in the dataset. A de-identified subject ID, COVID-19 status, age in years and sex were almost always included in the sample metadata. The samples were drawn from the first 160 participants of the ongoing ImmuneRACE study and from about 1,200 subjects provided by 6 global collaborators. Here is what the overall study found, with its caveats: Clinical and demographic metadata were provided uncurated, with the amount varying by source and participant.

Taken from cysteine to phenylalanine, the CDR3 has 17 residues. Only CDR3 DNA remains: 51 bases, in frame from the first base. V loses 0 bases at its end and J loses 2 bases; junction bases beyond the gene matches: 6. From a lookup of the germline V gene, CDR1 and CDR2 are LGHNT and FRNRAP. TCRbeta CDR3 regions were amplified from genomic DNA using the immunoSEQ Assay, a bias-controlled multiplex PCR. The authors' analysis ran thus. The number of nucleated cells in each sample was estimated from the amplification of reference gene primers within the assay. To quantify the absolute abundance of each unique TCRbeta CDR3 rearrangement, sequence reads were collapsed and filtered. For each sample, productive Simpson clonality was calculated as the square root of Simpson's diversity index across productive rearrangements. Entries here come from immuneACCESS through TCRdb and include only in-frame sequences with V and J called. Some clones fail to appear in such tables; in the studies checked, an unresolved V gene covers under half of the shortfall, and the cause of the remainder is unknown. That table is the source of V, J and clone size, and D and trimming were worked out from the DNA. This sample has approximately 500,000 clones in its table, and approximately 83% of those were observed once. The leading ten clones occupy approximately 2.9% of the sample.

The collaborating institutions used their own protocols to collect whole blood in K2EDTA tubes. For TCRbeta analysis, collaborator samples were shipped as frozen whole blood, as isolated PBMCs, or as DNA extracted from either sample type. The sequenced sample consisted of peripheral blood. The TCR originated in a human donor in a cohort sampled during active COVID-19. The chain links TRBV12-5 with TRBJ1-5, and TRBD1 aligns with 8 junction nucleotides. The nucleotide sequence reads TGTGCTAGTGGTTTGGTACTAGAGGGACAGGGCAATCAGCCCCAGCATTTT. Its protein is CASGLVLEGQGNQPQHF.